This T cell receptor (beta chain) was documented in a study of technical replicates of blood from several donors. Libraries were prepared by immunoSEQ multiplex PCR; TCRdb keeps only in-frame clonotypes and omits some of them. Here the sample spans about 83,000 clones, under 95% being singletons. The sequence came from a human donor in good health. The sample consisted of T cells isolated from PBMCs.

CDR3 sequence: CASSFVENQETQYF. The CDR3 DNA follows: TGTGCCAGCAGCTTCGTGGAGAATCAAGAGACCCAGTACTTC. V is TRBV7-9 and J is TRBJ2-5; D is undetermined. CDR1 is SEHNR and CDR2 is FQNEAQ in the germline V gene (reference sequence). V lost 3 bases and J 2 bases, leaving 10 bases between the germline ends. The CDR3 is 14 amino acids.